The 24 T cell receptor beta chains listed next were all sequenced from one sample in a study of T-cell reconstitution after alpha-beta-depleted transplantation in children. Unique molecular identifiers were incorporated into the prepared TCRbeta library. TCRdb recomputed calls from the PCR reads with MiXCR, one row per CDR3 protein. The sample yields fewer than 550,000 distinct CDR3 sequences, roughly 11% seen once. Sequencing was performed on PBMCs, mostly from graft donor cells, taken 180 days after TCRalphabeta/CD19-depleted stem cell transplant. The receptors originated from a female patient aged 2 to 10 who had a stem cell transplant for aplastic anemia, so the T cells may come from the graft donor.

This clonotype was counted at least ten times. The rearrangement joins TRBV6-2 or TRBV6-3 to TRBJ2-7; the D is unclear. This CDR3 region has 13 residues. The V end lost 6 bases, the J end lost 4 bases, and 13 bases lay between the germline ends. The germline V gene has CDR1 MNHEY and CDR2 SVGEGT. Here the CDR3 reads CASRTGPHYEQYV. CDR3 nucleotide sequence: TGTGCCAGCAGGACCGGTCCTCATTACGAGCAGTACGTC.

This clonotype was found a few times. The chain uses TRBV12-3 or TRBV12-4 and TRBJ2-2; 8 bases agree with TRBD2. This CDR3 region has 13 residues. V shed 6 bases and J 13 bases; nucleotides not matched to a gene: 10. DNA of the CDR3: TGTGCCAGCAGCCCGGGGGGGAACTTGGCGCTGTTTTTT. It is translated as CASSPGGNLALFF.

There are many counts of this clonotype. The genes are TRBV4-3 and TRBJ2-1, with 8 nucleotides matching TRBD2. From germline, CDR1 is LGHNA and CDR2 YSLEER. The CDR3 runs 14 residues. The J segment lost 5 bases and the V segment lost 5 bases, leaving 5 bases of the junction unmatched. For the CDR3, the DNA is TGCGCCAGCAGCAAACTAGCGGATAACAATGAGCAGTTCTTC. Protein sequence: CASSKLADNNEQFF.

For this clonotype: A much larger clone differs from this one at a single base, so this may be a read error. The chain recombines TRBV19 with TRBJ1-1; no firm D call. Trimming pared 3 bases from V and 4 bases from J, leaving 15 bases between. Germline CDR1 and CDR2: LNHDA and SQIVND (reference sequence). The CDR3 totals 15 residues. CDR3 sequence (DNA): TGTGCCAGTAGTATTGGTCAACAGATCAGCACTGAAGCTTTCTTT. Translating it yields CASSIGQQISTEAFF.

This clonotype occurred a few times. Germline and junction disagree at one end, which may indicate a read error. The chain recombines TRBV30 with TRBJ2-4, with 7 bases fitting TRBD1. The germline V gene has CDR1 GTSNPN and CDR2 SVGIG (reference sequence). This CDR3 is built from 11 residues. The DNA for the CDR3 is TGTGCCTGGAGCGACTCAGGGGGTAGTAACTTC. It specifies CAWSDSGGSNF. The whole variable domain, filled in from reference TRBV30 and TRBJ2-4, reads SQTIHQWPATLVQPVGSPLSLECTVEGTSNPNLYWYRQAAGRGLQLLFYSVGIGQISSEVPQNLSASRPQDRQFILSSKKLLLSDSGFYLCAWSDSGGSNFGAGTRLSVL.

V gene TRBV7-2 combines with J gene TRBJ1-4; D remains ambiguous. V lost 1 base and J lost 3, with 9 bases in between. Germline CDR1 reads SGHTA; CDR2 reads FQGNSA. This CDR3 is 15 amino acids long. In nucleotides, the CDR3 is TGTGCCAGCAGCTTAGACTCGGGGTCTAATGAAAAACTGTTTTTT. Amino acid sequence: CASSLDSGSNEKLFF.

In its sample, this clonotype was seen many times. The chain recombines TRBV9 with TRBJ1-2; possible D gene TRBD1, 6 bases. The CDR3 loop spans 12 amino acids. Trimming cost V 4 bases and J 4 bases, with 8 bases left between them. Germline CDR1 is SGDLS and CDR2 is YYNGEE. The CDR3 coding sequence is TGTGCCAGCAGCCAGGGGCGCTATGGCTACACCTTC. Translated, it gives CASSQGRYGYTF.

This clonotype was recorded at least ten times. The chain is built from TRBV12-3 or TRBV12-4 and TRBJ1-5; 8 bases map to TRBD1. CDR3 length equals 16 residues. V dropped 3 bases and J dropped 0; count of bases not matched to a gene: 4. The CDR3 sequence: CASSFLQGDSNQPQHF. CDR3 DNA sequence: TGTGCCAGCAGTTTCTTACAGGGGGATAGCAATCAGCCCCAGCATTTT.

This clonotype was counted only a few times. The rearrangement joins TRBV28 to TRBJ1-2, with D possibly TRBD1 on 5 matching bases. V was clipped by 3 bases and J by 5 bases, with 10 bases between them. Germline assignment: CDR1 MDHEN and CDR2 SYDVKM. The CDR3 has 13 amino acids. The CDR3 protein is CASSLSGQYGYTF. Written as DNA, the CDR3 is TGTGCCAGCAGTTTGTCAGGGCAATATGGCTACACCTTC.

The V and J genes are TRBV12-3 or TRBV12-4 and TRBJ1-4, with 10 bases matching TRBD1. The CDR3 spans 15 residues. The J segment lost 4 bases and the V segment lost 6 bases, leaving 5 bases of the junction unmatched. The CDR3 DNA follows: TGTGCCAGCAGCCCCGGGACAGGGGATAATGAAAAACTGTTTTTT. This codes for CASSPGTGDNEKLFF.

This clonotype was recorded a few times. V gene TRBV29-1 combines with J gene TRBJ1-1; possible D gene TRBD1, 6 bases. This CDR3 is 14 amino acids long. Germline V gene data show CDR1 as SQVTM and CDR2 as ANQGSEA. V lost 6 bases to trimming and J lost 8 bases, with 22 bases between them. The CDR3 nucleotides read TGCAGCGTCCCCCGGGCGGGGGGCGCGGCGGAAGCTTTCTTT. This encodes CSVPRAGGAAEAFF.

Only a few counts were recorded for this clonotype. The V and J genes are TRBV28 and TRBJ2-1; 8 bases are a match to TRBD2. The germline V gene encodes CDR1 MDHEN and CDR2 SYDVKM. This CDR3 spans 14 amino acids. V gave up 6 bases and J gave up 9 bases; unmatched junction bases: 10. In nucleotides, the CDR3 is TGTGCCAGCAGCCCCGCCCTAGCGGGCCTTGAGCAGTTCTTC. Encoded protein: CASSPALAGLEQFF.

This clonotype has more than one count but fewer than ten. The CDR3 coding sequence is TGTGCCAGCAGTGAGCGATCCTACGAGCAGTACGTC. This codes for CASSERSYEQYV. The chain recombines TRBV6-1 with TRBJ2-7; D ambiguous. The germline V gene encodes CDR1 MNHNS and CDR2 SASEGT. V was cut by 3 bases and J by 1 base, with 4 bases left in between. The CDR3 runs 12 residues.

The chain has TRBV12-3 or TRBV12-4 and TRBJ2-3, with TRBD1 identical over 7 bases. The length of the CDR3 is 13 residues. V dropped 5 bases and J dropped 7; count of bases not matched to a gene: 6. CDR3 residues: CASSKTGTYTQYF. DNA of the CDR3: TGTGCCAGCAGTAAGACAGGGACATATACGCAGTATTTT.

There are many counts of this clonotype. V is TRBV27 and J is TRBJ2-7, with a possible D match to TRBD1 (6 bases). Germline values: CDR1 MNHEY, CDR2 SMNVEV (reference sequence). Trimming took off 1 base at V and 6 bases at J, with 10 bases between the two ends. The CDR3 sequence is 13 residues long. Here the CDR3 reads CASSLLLRGEQYF. CDR3 coding DNA: TGTGCCAGCAGTTTATTACTCAGGGGCGAGCAGTACTTC.

The chain links TRBV18 to TRBJ2-1, with 7 bases matching TRBD2. Germline V gene sequence: CDR1 KGHSH, CDR2 LQKENI. The CDR3 is 15 residues long. After removal of 3 bases from V and 6 bases from J, the junction contained 8 bases not matched to a gene. In DNA form, the CDR3 reads TGTGCCAGCTCACCCTCTAGCGGAAATTTCAATGAGCAGTTCTTC. Residues: CASSPSSGNFNEQFF.

In its sample, this clonotype was seen a few times. The chain uses TRBV12-3 or TRBV12-4 and TRBJ2-6; weak D call: TRBD1 (6 bases). V was shortened by 7 bases and J by 0 bases, with 22 bases between the two germline ends. This CDR3 region has 19 residues. CDR3 coding DNA: TGTGCCAGCACCCAAAGGGGGACGCCCGTGAGCTCTGGGGCCAACGTCCTGACTTTC. Protein: CASTQRGTPVSSGANVLTF.

CDR3 coding DNA: TGTGCCAGCAGTTTGGCTTTGGGACTAGCGGGAGGGAGCACAGATACGCAGTATTTT. It translates to CASSLALGLAGGSTDTQYF. The rearrangement joins TRBV12-3 or TRBV12-4 to TRBJ2-3, with 16 bases matching TRBD2. The CDR3 consists of 19 residues. V lost 3 bases and J lost 0; bases outside the gene matches: 6.

The chain has TRBV7-2 and TRBJ2-3; D ambiguous. The V and J ends lost 10 bases and 3 bases respectively, with 11 bases between them. Germline values: CDR1 SGHTA, CDR2 FQGNSA. The CDR3 loop spans 12 amino acids. The chain's CDR3 is CANFPGTDTQYF. CDR3 bases: TGTGCCAACTTTCCTGGGACAGATACGCAGTATTTT.

J is TRBJ2-5 and V is TRBV7-9; D perhaps matches TRBD1 (6 bases). The germline V gene has CDR1 SEHNR and CDR2 FQNEAQ (reference sequence). This CDR3 contains 14 residues. The V end was cut by 6 bases, the J end by 3 bases, with 14 bases between. The CDR3 DNA sequence: TGTGCCAGCAGTTTAAAAAACAGGGAAGAGACCCAGTACTTC. As protein: CASSLKNREETQYF.

This clonotype was found a few times. The chain is built from TRBV29-1 and TRBJ1-2; weak D call: TRBD1 (5 bases). Germline CDR1 and CDR2: SQVTM and ANQGSEA. The length of the CDR3 is 13 residues. Trimming left V 5 bases short and J 7 bases short, with 17 bases between. CDR3 residues: CSVTRQGRSGYTF. The CDR3 DNA follows: TGCAGCGTTACCCGTCAGGGAAGGAGTGGCTACACCTTC.

The rearrangement uses TRBV12-3 or TRBV12-4 and TRBJ2-3, with no clear D. The CDR3 length is 13 residues. Trimming pared 3 bases from V and 1 base from J, leaving 5 bases between. The CDR3 protein is CASSFSRTDTQYF. The CDR3 DNA sequence: TGTGCCAGCAGTTTCAGCCGCACAGATACGCAGTATTTT.

The rearrangement links TRBV28 to TRBJ2-1, with D tentatively TRBD2 (6 bases). The CDR3 covers 12 residues. Looked up from germline, CDR1 is MDHEN and CDR2 is SYDVKM. The V and J ends lost 10 bases and 10 bases respectively, with 17 bases between them. The DNA for the CDR3 is TGTGCCATCCTTCTCGGGAGAACGGAGCAGTTCTTC. Amino acids: CAILLGRTEQFF.

This clonotype appeared a few times. V and J are TRBV4-1 and TRBJ2-1; 9 bases fit TRBD2. The CDR3 consists of 16 residues. In germline, CDR1 is MGHRA, CDR2 YSYEKL. With 0 bases clipped from V and 9 bases from J, the junction kept 9 bases outside the gene matches. The CDR3 DNA sequence: TGCGCCAGCAGCCAAGATCGGGCGGGAGGGCCTGGTGAGCAGTTCTTC. Protein sequence: CASSQDRAGGPGEQFF.